One and the same sample provided the 10 T cell receptor beta chains below, sequenced in a study of T cells in localized non-small cell lung cancer. TCRdb's copy holds only in-frame clones and misses some; the assay was immunoSEQ multiplex PCR. The table lists roughly 64,000 clones, 80% to 90% of them singletons. The source was PBMCs, collected before any cancer treatment. The receptors were sampled from a man aged 40-75 years with stage II lung adenocarcinoma.

The CDR3 sequence: CASSPFDRGTGNTIYF. As DNA, the CDR3 is TGTGCCAGCAGCCCGTTCGACAGGGGGACTGGAAACACCATATATTTT. V is TRBV9 and J is TRBJ1-3; 9 bases are shared with TRBD1. V lost 4 bases, J lost 2 bases, and 7 bases stayed unmatched. This CDR3 contains 16 residues. Per the germline V gene, CDR1 is SGDLS and CDR2 is YYNGEE.

The J gene is TRBJ1-2, the V gene TRBV6-1; perhaps TRBD1 as D (6 bases). Germline V gives CDR1 MNHNS, CDR2 SASEGT. CDR3 length: 16 amino acids. V was shortened by 3 bases and J by 3 bases, with 17 bases between the two germline ends. The CDR3 DNA reads TGTGCCAGCAGTGACCTAGGGCGGACAGCCTACTATGGCTACACCTTC. Its translation: CASSDLGRTAYYGYTF.

The V gene is TRBV10-1, the J gene TRBJ2-1; D call uncertain. Germline CDR1 and CDR2: WNHNN and SYGVQD (reference sequence). The CDR3 sequence is 12 residues long. Trimming took 4 bases from V and 10 from J, leaving 11 bases between them. CDR3 nucleotide sequence: TGCGCCAGCAGTGGAGGTGGCTCAGAGCAGTTCTTC. This gives the protein CASSGGGSEQFF.

The chain links TRBV9 to TRBJ2-2, with 7 bases aligning to TRBD2. Trimming took 0 bases from V and 4 from J; bases not matched to a gene: 6. The germline V gene has CDR1 SGDLS and CDR2 YYNGEE. CDR3 size: 16 residues. The CDR3 region is CASSVGGGRVTGELFF. CDR3 coding DNA: TGTGCCAGCAGCGTAGGGGGCGGGAGAGTCACCGGGGAGCTGTTTTTT.

The CDR3 spells CASSLGQGAYEQYF. CDR3 coding DNA: TGTGCCAGCAGCTTGGGACAGGGGGCCTACGAGCAGTACTTC. This sequence joins TRBV11-3 and TRBJ2-7, with 11 bases aligning to TRBD1. The V and J ends lost 3 bases and 2 bases, in that order; junction bases with no gene match: 0. Germline lookup yields CDR1 SGHNT and CDR2 YENEEA. This CDR3 comprises 14 residues.

This rearrangement joins TRBV5-6 to TRBJ1-2; no firm D call. Trimming left V 1 base short and J 2 bases short, with 0 bases between. The CDR3 loop spans 11 amino acids. CDR1 is SGHDT and CDR2 is YYEEEE in the germline V gene. The CDR3 is CASSLNYGYTF. The CDR3 region has the DNA TGTGCCAGCAGCTTGAACTATGGCTACACCTTC. The full variable domain, rest sourced from reference TRBV5-6 and TRBJ1-2, is DAGVTQSPTHLIKTRGQQVTLRCSPKSGHDTVSWYQQALGQGPQFIFQYYEEEERQRGNFPDRFSGHQFPNYSSELNVNALLLGDSALYLCASSLNYGYTFGSGTRLTVV.

This chain connects TRBV11-3 to TRBJ2-7, with TRBD2 matching 7 bases. Per the germline V gene, CDR1 is SGHNT and CDR2 is YENEEA. This CDR3 is built from 15 residues. After removal of 5 bases from V and 0 bases from J, the junction contained 7 bases not matched to a gene. CDR3 in amino acids: CASSPPSGVSYEQYF. Here the CDR3 DNA reads TGTGCCAGCAGCCCCCCCAGCGGGGTCTCCTACGAGCAGTACTTC.

The rearrangement uses TRBV6-5 and TRBJ2-2, with D unresolved. The V gene lost 2 bases and the J gene lost 6 bases, with 7 bases spanning the gap. Germline V gene sequence: CDR1 MNHEY, CDR2 SVGAGI. CDR3 length equals 13 residues. The CDR3 protein is CASSYMIAGELFF. The CDR3 DNA reads as TGTGCCAGCAGTTACATGATCGCCGGGGAGCTGTTTTTT.

This chain joins TRBV5-4 and TRBJ2-7; 8 nucleotides line up with TRBD1. CDR3 size: 15 residues. Trimming removed 4 bases from V and 3 bases from J; junction bases left unmatched: 9. Germline lookup yields CDR1 SGHNT and CDR2 YYREEE (reference sequence). Written as DNA, the CDR3 is TGTGCCAGCAGCCCTGCCCCCGGGACAGGCTACGAGCAGTACTTC. Encoded protein: CASSPAPGTGYEQYF.

This clone turned up a few times. The chain employs TRBV6-1 and TRBJ2-7; 7 bases align to TRBD2. This CDR3 has 13 residues. Looked up from germline, CDR1 is MNHNS and CDR2 is SASEGT. Unmatched junction bases numbered 6, after V lost 5 bases and J lost 5 bases. Here the CDR3 reads CASSTGGFHEQYF. CDR3 nucleotides: TGTGCCAGCAGTACCGGGGGGTTTCACGAGCAGTACTTC.